This T cell receptor beta chain was identified in a study of blood T cell repertoires in COVID-19. Study at large: The study drew acute and convalescent COVID-19 samples from the United States, Italy and Spain. T cells, B-cell-depleted T cells, or PBMCs supplied cDNA or gDNA.

V shed 4 bases and J shed 4 bases, with 19 bases lying between them. Germline V gene sequence: CDR1 LNHDA, CDR2 SQIVND (reference sequence). This CDR3 is built from 16 residues. This clone was seen at least ten times. In the authors' workflow: Nucleated cell number was recorded as an estimate derived from reference gene primer amplification. Clones were read by immunoSEQ multiplex PCR, and TCRdb kept only the in-frame ones, dropping some. The V and J calls and clone size were taken over from that table, and D and trimming were inferred from the DNA. This sample carries under 150,000 clones, roughly 79% of them seen once, and the ten largest clones take 11%.

The sequence was obtained from a human donor in a cohort sampled during active COVID-19. What was sequenced was peripheral blood. This chain links TRBV19 with TRBJ1-2; D is perhaps TRBD1 (5 bases). In DNA form, the CDR3 reads TGTGCCAGTAGTACTGGGGGGGGTCATTTGACCTATGGCTACACCTTC. Translated: CASSTGGGHLTYGYTF.